These 30 T cell receptor beta chains were all obtained from the same sample, sequenced in a study of blood T cell repertoires in COVID-19 (dated by TCRdb to 2020 to 2021). Receptors were amplified or captured by the immunoSEQ multiplex PCR assay. Held by TCRdb, this immuneACCESS table contains in-frame sequences only and omits some clones. Under half of the omission traces to an unresolved V gene where checked; the cause of the rest is unknown. The sample table holds approximately 290,000 clones, of which 80% to 90% were seen once. The ten largest make up roughly 4.3% of the sample. Material: PBMCs or T cells enriched from blood (not recorded which). The source is a woman younger than 45 who had recovered from COVID-19.

The chain couples TRBV6-2 or TRBV6-3 to TRBJ1-2; tentative D call: TRBD1 (6 bases). The CDR3 runs 16 residues. CDR1 and CDR2 (germline): MNHEY, SVGEGT. Between the trimmed V and J ends, which lost 6 bases and 2 bases, there was a span of 19 bases. This CDR3 is CASSNTGTRRNYGYTF. The DNA of the CDR3 is TGTGCCAGCAGCAACACAGGGACGAGGAGGAACTATGGCTACACCTTC.

The chain carries TRBV15 and TRBJ1-4, with TRBD1 as a possible D gene (6 bases). The CDR3 length is 15 residues. The germline V and J ends were trimmed by 5 bases and 4 bases, with 14 bases remaining between them. Germline-derived CDR1 and CDR2 are LNHNV and YYDKDF (reference sequence). CDR3 coding DNA: TGTGCCACCAGCCCAGGACAGCCTCGTAATGAAAAACTGTTTTTT. This codes for CATSPGQPRNEKLFF.

The DNA for the CDR3 is TGTGCCAGCAGCCCCGCGGCACATCTTAACTATGGCTACACCTTC. Its protein product is CASSPAAHLNYGYTF. J is TRBJ1-2 and V is TRBV9; D uncertain. V lost 4 bases, J lost 1 base, and 14 bases lay in between. Germline CDR1 SGDLS, CDR2 YYNGEE. The CDR3 contains 15 residues.

The V and J genes are TRBV18 and TRBJ1-1; tentatively, D is TRBD1 (6 bases). The CDR3 has 11 amino acids. CDR1 and CDR2 (germline): KGHSH, LQKENI. V lost 5 bases, J lost 11 bases, and 12 bases lay in between. CDR3 nucleotides: TGTGCCAGCTCAAACACAGGGCGGGCTTTCTTT. Translating gives CASSNTGRAFF. Complete variable domain (other parts from reference TRBV18 and TRBJ1-1): NAGVMQNPRHLVRRRGQEARLRCSPMKGHSHVYWYRQLPEEGLKFMVYLQKENIIDESGMPKERFSAEFPKEGPSILRIQQVVRGDSAAYFCASSNTGRAFFGQGTRLTVV.

V gene TRBV11-2 combines with J gene TRBJ1-1, with 9 bases identical to TRBD1. Germline CDR1 reads SGHAT; CDR2 reads FQNNGV. Trimming cost V 4 bases and J 2 bases; bases outside gene matches: 8. The CDR3 contains 16 residues. As DNA, the CDR3 is TGTGCCAGCAGCTCCCCCCGGACAGGGGAAAACACTGAAGCTTTCTTT. Translated, it gives CASSSPRTGENTEAFF.

This chain uses TRBV28 with TRBJ2-5, with TRBD1 identical over 9 bases. Losses at the gene ends were 6 bases for V and 4 bases for J; bases not matched to a gene: 3. Germline V gives CDR1 MDHEN, CDR2 SYDVKM. The CDR3 has 13 amino acids. CDR3 sequence: CASRWTGAETQYF. CDR3 nucleotides: TGTGCCAGCAGGTGGACAGGGGCAGAGACCCAGTACTTC.

The chain couples TRBV24-1 to TRBJ2-2; TRBD1 might be the D (6 bases). The germline gives CDR1 KGHDR, CDR2 SFDVKD. V lost 4 bases and J lost 5, with 13 bases in between. This CDR3 spans 15 amino acids. DNA of the CDR3: TGTGCCACCAGTGACACCTTGACAGGAACCGGGGAGCTGTTTTTT. This gives the protein CATSDTLTGTGELFF.

This chain uses TRBV27 with TRBJ1-6; D possibly corresponds to TRBD1 (5 bases). CDR1 is MNHEY, CDR2 SMNVEV, per germline (reference sequence). This CDR3 is built from 15 residues. With 1 base removed from V and 7 bases from J, the gap between germline ends came to 11 bases. In DNA form, the CDR3 reads TGTGCCAGCAGTTTATTGGGCAGGGAAAATTCACCCCTCCACTTT. Its protein is CASSLLGRENSPLHF.

This clone occurred many times. V usage is TRBV6-1 and J usage is TRBJ2-7; tentatively, D is TRBD1 (5 bases). Per the germline V gene, CDR1 is MNHNS and CDR2 is SASEGT. Trimming pared 2 bases from V and 0 bases from J, leaving 11 bases between. The CDR3 contains 15 residues. The CDR3: CASSESETGSYEQYF. CDR3 nucleotide sequence: TGTGCCAGCAGTGAATCGGAAACAGGCTCCTACGAGCAGTACTTC.

The chain uses TRBV10-2 and TRBJ2-3; D possibly corresponds to TRBD1 (6 bases). Germline CDR1 and CDR2: WSHSY and SAAADI. The germline V and J ends were trimmed by 10 bases and 2 bases, with 16 bases remaining between them. The CDR3 loop spans 14 amino acids. Here the CDR3 DNA reads TGCGCCACAGAAAGGCTGGGGGCCACAGATACGCAGTATTTT. Its protein is CATERLGATDTQYF.

The chain links TRBV19 to TRBJ1-1; no clear D gene. CDR3 length: 14 amino acids. Trimming shortened V by 3 bases and J by 4 bases, and 12 bases separated the two germline ends. CDR1 LNHDA and CDR2 SQIVND come from the germline V gene (reference sequence). For the CDR3, the DNA is TGTGCCAGTAGTATCGGCGGGGTTAGCACTGAAGCTTTCTTT. It translates to CASSIGGVSTEAFF.

V usage is TRBV9 and J usage is TRBJ2-2, with D possibly TRBD1 on 6 matching bases. The CDR3 consists of 16 residues. The V end lost 0 bases, the J end lost 4 bases, and 13 bases lay between the germline ends. CDR1 is SGDLS, CDR2 YYNGEE, per germline. CDR3: CASSVGWGPGTGELFF. The DNA of the CDR3 is TGTGCCAGCAGCGTAGGATGGGGGCCCGGCACCGGGGAGCTGTTTTTT.

The chain joins TRBV27 to TRBJ1-1; 8 nucleotides agree with TRBD1. The CDR3 covers 20 residues. The germline V gene encodes CDR1 MNHEY and CDR2 SMNVEV (reference sequence). Trimming at V came to 6 bases and at J to 5 bases, leaving 26 bases not matched to a gene. The CDR3 nucleotides read TGTGCCAGCAGCCCGCTTTTGGAAGCTACAGGGGGGGTCTTAGGGACTGAAGCTTTCTTT. Translation: CASSPLLEATGGVLGTEAFF.

The chain has TRBV10-3 and TRBJ2-7; 7 positions agree with TRBD1. The junction had 4 bases not matched to a gene; V was cut back by 3 bases and J by 2 bases. Germline lookup yields CDR1 ENHRY and CDR2 SYGVKD. The CDR3 covers 14 residues. CDR3 sequence reads: CAISEATGAYEQYF. Here the CDR3 DNA reads TGTGCCATCAGTGAAGCCACAGGGGCCTACGAGCAGTACTTC.

This clone has more than one count but fewer than ten. The V call is TRBV28, the J call TRBJ2-7, with D maybe TRBD2 (7 bases). Germline CDR1 reads MDHEN; CDR2 reads SYDVKM. Trimming left V 3 bases short and J 0 bases short, with 12 bases between. The CDR3 consists of 15 residues. CDR3 DNA: TGTGCCAGCAGTTTGGGGGGGCCCAGCTCCTACGAGCAGTACTTC. The encoded protein is CASSLGGPSSYEQYF.

This clone was picked up many times. The V gene is TRBV12-3 or TRBV12-4, the J gene TRBJ1-2; D is unclear. Trimming took 3 bases from V and 7 from J, leaving 12 bases between them. The CDR3 has 13 amino acids. The CDR3 DNA reads as TGTGCCAGCAGTTTGCATGGCCACATTGGCTACACCTTC. This encodes CASSLHGHIGYTF.

This clone was seen a handful of times. The J gene is TRBJ1-4, the V gene TRBV7-8; 7 positions agree with TRBD1. The CDR3 runs 14 residues. Per the germline V gene, CDR1 is SGHVS and CDR2 is FQNEAQ. The ends lost 4 bases at V and 11 bases at J; junction bases unmatched: 10. The CDR3 loop reads CASSSSGGWEKLFF. In DNA, the CDR3 is TGTGCCAGCAGCTCTTCAGGGGGATGGGAGAAACTGTTTTTT.

This chain's CDR3 is CASSRQGRTEAFF. In DNA form, the CDR3 reads TGTGCCAGTAGTCGGCAGGGCCGCACTGAAGCTTTCTTT. The chain has TRBV19 and TRBJ1-1, with D possibly TRBD1 on 5 matching bases. The CDR3 totals 13 residues. Germline CDR1 is LNHDA and CDR2 is SQIVND (reference sequence). The V and J ends lost 5 bases and 4 bases respectively, with 11 bases between them.

The V call is TRBV4-1, the J call TRBJ1-2; D perhaps matches TRBD1 (6 bases). The V end was cut by 4 bases, the J end by 3 bases, with 18 bases between. Germline V lookup: CDR1 MGHRA, CDR2 YSYEKL. CDR3 size: 16 residues. The CDR3 DNA reads TGCGCCAGCAGCCGGGGCCCTACAGGGTCGGACTATGGCTACACCTTC. Protein: CASSRGPTGSDYGYTF.

The chain uses TRBV7-2 and TRBJ2-1, with D possibly TRBD1 on 6 matching bases. The V end was cut by 0 bases, the J end by 12 bases, with 12 bases between. The germline CDR1 and CDR2 sequences are SGHTA and FQGNSA. This CDR3 has 13 residues. The CDR3 nucleotides are TGTGCCAGCAGCTTAGCAGAACAGGGTGGGCAGTTCTTC. As protein: CASSLAEQGGQFF.

This sequence joins TRBV9 and TRBJ2-3, with D tentatively TRBD1 (6 bases). V lost 0 bases and J 6 bases, leaving 20 bases between the germline ends. Germline V gene lookup returns CDR1 SGDLS and CDR2 YYNGEE. The CDR3 totals 17 residues. DNA of the CDR3: TGTGCCAGCAGCGTAGGGTCAGGGGCGGCTGGGGAGGATACGCAGTATTTT. Amino acid sequence: CASSVGSGAAGEDTQYF.

The V and J genes are TRBV19 and TRBJ2-6; tentatively, D is TRBD1 (6 bases). With 5 bases removed from V and 0 bases from J, the gap between germline ends came to 20 bases. CDR1 is LNHDA and CDR2 is SQIVND in the germline V gene (reference sequence). This CDR3 contains 19 residues. CDR3 sequence: CASSPRDTRDPSGANVLTF. In DNA form, the CDR3 reads TGTGCCAGTAGTCCCCGGGACACTAGGGATCCCTCTGGGGCCAACGTCCTGACTTTC.

The chain couples TRBV28 to TRBJ2-5; D is possibly TRBD2 (6 bases). Trimming removed 1 base at V and 1 base at J, with 10 bases between. The CDR3 covers 15 residues. Germline assignment: CDR1 MDHEN and CDR2 SYDVKM. CDR3 region: CASSLYGGGQETQYF. CDR3 sequence (DNA): TGTGCCAGCAGTTTATACGGGGGAGGCCAAGAGACCCAGTACTTC.

V and J are TRBV5-1 and TRBJ1-2; D not resolved. Trimming took off 0 bases at V and 6 bases at J, with 15 bases between the two ends. Germline V lookup: CDR1 SGHRS, CDR2 YFSETQ. The CDR3 loop spans 15 amino acids. The CDR3 sequence: CASSLEQPQGNGYTF. The CDR3 DNA reads as TGCGCCAGCAGCTTGGAACAGCCCCAAGGCAATGGCTACACCTTC.

V gene TRBV13 combines with J gene TRBJ2-1; D is unclear. The CDR3 has 17 residues. V was trimmed by 5 bases and J by 3 bases, leaving 20 bases between them. From germline, CDR1 is PRHDT and CDR2 FYEKMQ (reference sequence). The CDR3 DNA reads TGTGCCAGCAGCAGGAACACCTTCTTTACTAACTACAATGAGCAGTTCTTC. Translating gives CASSRNTFFTNYNEQFF.

The V gene is TRBV7-8, the J gene TRBJ1-1; 7 bases match TRBD1. This CDR3 contains 16 residues. Trimming removed 1 base from V and 0 bases from J; junction bases left unmatched: 5. Germline values: CDR1 SGHVS, CDR2 FQNEAQ. DNA of the CDR3: TGTGCCAGCAGCTTAGGGAACAGGGGCTTGAACACTGAAGCTTTCTTT. This translates into CASSLGNRGLNTEAFF.

V usage is TRBV19 and J usage is TRBJ1-4; 9 positions agree with TRBD1. Germline assignment: CDR1 LNHDA and CDR2 SQIVND (reference sequence). V lost 4 bases, J lost 5 bases, and 11 bases stayed unmatched. The CDR3 runs to 17 residues. The chain's CDR3 is CASSTGTGPAANEKLFF. CDR3 DNA sequence: TGTGCCAGTAGTACCGGGACAGGGCCAGCTGCGAATGAAAAACTGTTTTTT. Combining the CDR3 with reference TRBV19 and TRBJ1-4 gives the whole variable domain DGGITQSPKYLFRKEGQNVTLSCEQNLNHDAMYWYRQDPGQGLRLIYYSQIVNDFQKGDIAEGYSVSREKKESFPLTVTSAQKNPTAFYLCASSTGTGPAANEKLFFGSGTQLSVL.

This clone was found a few times. The J gene is TRBJ1-2, the V gene TRBV10-3; 7 bases line up with TRBD1. This CDR3 has 14 residues. Germline-derived CDR1 and CDR2 are ENHRY and SYGVKD. The ends lost 10 bases at V and 0 bases at J; junction bases unmatched: 8. As DNA, the CDR3 is TGTGCCAGCCGGCAGGGGGGTGCTAACTATGGCTACACCTTC. Protein: CASRQGGANYGYTF.

As regards this clone: Other nucleotide sequences from this sample produce the same CDR3. This chain joins TRBV7-8 and TRBJ1-6; unclear D gene. This CDR3 is 18 amino acids long. The germline V gene has CDR1 SGHVS and CDR2 FQNEAQ. The V end was cut by 2 bases, the J end by 0 bases, with 14 bases between. In DNA, the CDR3 is TGTGCCAGCAGCTTATCGGGAGCAGCGAGCTCCTATAATTCACCCCTCCACTTT. Encoded protein: CASSLSGAASSYNSPLHF.

In this sample, this clone turned up once. The rearrangement joins TRBV15 to TRBJ1-2; unclear D gene. CDR3 size: 17 residues. V was trimmed by 0 bases and J by 4 bases, leaving 18 bases between them. CDR1 LNHNV and CDR2 YYDKDF come from the germline V gene (reference sequence). The CDR3 is CATSRDRGQINIYGYTF. The CDR3 DNA reads as TGTGCCACCAGCAGAGATCGTGGGCAGATTAATATCTATGGCTACACCTTC. Together with reference TRBV15 and TRBJ1-2, the CDR3 gives the full variable domain: DAMVIQNPRYQVTQFGKPVTLSCSQTLNHNVMYWYQQKSSQAPKLLFHYYDKDFNNEADTPDNFQSRRPNTSFCFLDIRSPGLGDTAMYLCATSRDRGQINIYGYTFGSGTRLTVV.